This T cell receptor (beta chain) was identified in a study of response to subunit inactivated influenza vaccine. Study-wide findings and caveats: It was suggested by the authors that few new T cells are recruited by each seasonal influenza vaccination.

A note on this clonotype: Its antigen is as yet unknown.

Via MiXCR, TCRdb re-called the RT-PCR reads, giving one row per CDR3 protein. This sample has around 580,000 distinct CDR3 sequences, with approximately 12% found just once. This CDR3 has 15 amino acids. Germline CDR1 reads SGDLS; CDR2 reads YYNGEE. Trimming removed 0 bases from V and 6 bases from J; junction bases left unmatched: 6. Sequenced here: PBMCs from blood, sampled on the day of vaccination. This clonotype originated in a man over 45 who received an inactivated influenza vaccine. The gene calls are TRBV9 and TRBJ2-7, with 10 bases fitting TRBD2. CDR3 coding DNA: TGTGCCAGCAGCGTAGGGAGTAGCGGGAGGAGCGAGCAGTACTTC. It translates to CASSVGSSGRSEQYF.